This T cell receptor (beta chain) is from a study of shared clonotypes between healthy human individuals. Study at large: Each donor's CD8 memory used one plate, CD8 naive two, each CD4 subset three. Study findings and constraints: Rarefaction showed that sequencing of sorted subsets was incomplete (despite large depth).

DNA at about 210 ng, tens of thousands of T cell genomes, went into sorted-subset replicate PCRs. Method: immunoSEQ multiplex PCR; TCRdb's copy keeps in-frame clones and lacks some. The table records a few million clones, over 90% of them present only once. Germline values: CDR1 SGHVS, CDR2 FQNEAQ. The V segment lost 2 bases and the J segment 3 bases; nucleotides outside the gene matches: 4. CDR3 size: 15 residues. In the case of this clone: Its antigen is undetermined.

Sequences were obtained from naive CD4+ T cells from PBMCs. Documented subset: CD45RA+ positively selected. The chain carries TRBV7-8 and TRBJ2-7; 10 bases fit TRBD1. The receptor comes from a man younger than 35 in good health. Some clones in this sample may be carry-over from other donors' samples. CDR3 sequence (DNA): TGTGCCAGCAGCTTACGGGACAGGGGAATCTACGAGCAGTACTTC. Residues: CASSLRDRGIYEQYF.